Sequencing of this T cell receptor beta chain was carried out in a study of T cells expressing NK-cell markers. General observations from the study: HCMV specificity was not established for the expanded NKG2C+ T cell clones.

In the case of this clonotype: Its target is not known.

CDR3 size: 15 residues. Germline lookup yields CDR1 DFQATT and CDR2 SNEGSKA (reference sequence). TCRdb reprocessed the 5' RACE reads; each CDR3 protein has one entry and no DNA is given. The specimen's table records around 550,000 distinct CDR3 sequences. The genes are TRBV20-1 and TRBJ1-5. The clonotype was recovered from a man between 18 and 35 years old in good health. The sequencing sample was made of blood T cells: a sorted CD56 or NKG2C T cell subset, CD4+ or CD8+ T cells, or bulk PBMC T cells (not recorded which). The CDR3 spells CSARDRRGVGQPQHF.